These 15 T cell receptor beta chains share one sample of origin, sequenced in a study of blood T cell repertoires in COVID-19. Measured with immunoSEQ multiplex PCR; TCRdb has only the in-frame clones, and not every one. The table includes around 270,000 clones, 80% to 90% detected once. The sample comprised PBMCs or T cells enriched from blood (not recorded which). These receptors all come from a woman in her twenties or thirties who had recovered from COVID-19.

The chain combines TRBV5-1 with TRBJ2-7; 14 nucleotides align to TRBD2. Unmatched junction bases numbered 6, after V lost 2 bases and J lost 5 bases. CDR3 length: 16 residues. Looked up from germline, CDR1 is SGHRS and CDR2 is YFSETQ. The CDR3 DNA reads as TGCGCCAGCAGCTTCGGGACTAGCGGGGGCCTCCACGAGCAGTACTTC. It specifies CASSFGTSGGLHEQYF.

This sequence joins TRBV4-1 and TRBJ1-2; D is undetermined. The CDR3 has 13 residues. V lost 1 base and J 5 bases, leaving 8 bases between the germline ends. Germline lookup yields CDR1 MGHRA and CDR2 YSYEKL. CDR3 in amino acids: CASSQARLYGYTF. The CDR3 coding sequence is TGCGCCAGCAGCCAAGCCCGTCTTTATGGCTACACCTTC.

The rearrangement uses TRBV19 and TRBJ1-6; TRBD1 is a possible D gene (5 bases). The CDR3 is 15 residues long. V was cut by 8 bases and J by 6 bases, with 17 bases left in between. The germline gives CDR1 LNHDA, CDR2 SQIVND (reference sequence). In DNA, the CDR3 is TGTGCCAGTGCTTACTCGGGGGGTAGTAATTCACCCCTCCACTTT. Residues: CASAYSGGSNSPLHF.

The CDR3 loop reads CASSSSGRTYNEQFF. CDR3 in DNA: TGTGCCAGCAGCTCTAGCGGGAGAACCTACAATGAGCAGTTCTTC. The genes are TRBV7-2 and TRBJ2-1; 10 nucleotides line up with TRBD2. The CDR3 contains 15 residues. Germline CDR1 and CDR2: SGHTA and FQGNSA. V dropped 4 bases and J dropped 2; count of bases not matched to a gene: 2.

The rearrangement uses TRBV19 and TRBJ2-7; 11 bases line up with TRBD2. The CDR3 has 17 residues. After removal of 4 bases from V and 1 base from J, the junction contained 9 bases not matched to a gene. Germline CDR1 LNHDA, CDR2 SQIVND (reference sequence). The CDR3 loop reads CASSKGGLAGGSYEQYF. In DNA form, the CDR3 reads TGTGCCAGTAGTAAGGGGGGCCTAGCGGGAGGATCCTACGAGCAGTACTTC.

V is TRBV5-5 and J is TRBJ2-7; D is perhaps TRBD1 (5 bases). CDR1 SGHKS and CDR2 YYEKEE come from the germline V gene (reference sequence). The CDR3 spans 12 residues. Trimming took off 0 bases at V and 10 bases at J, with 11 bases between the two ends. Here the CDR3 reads CASSLDRNIQYF. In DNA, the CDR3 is TGTGCCAGCAGCTTGGACAGGAATATTCAGTACTTC.

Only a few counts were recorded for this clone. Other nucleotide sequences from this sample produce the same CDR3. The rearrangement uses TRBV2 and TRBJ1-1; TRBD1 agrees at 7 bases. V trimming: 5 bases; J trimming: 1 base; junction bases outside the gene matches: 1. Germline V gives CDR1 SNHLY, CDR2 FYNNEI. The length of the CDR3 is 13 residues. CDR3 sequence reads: CASSRQGNTEAFF. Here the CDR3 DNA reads TGTGCCAGCAGTAGACAGGGGAACACTGAAGCTTTCTTT.

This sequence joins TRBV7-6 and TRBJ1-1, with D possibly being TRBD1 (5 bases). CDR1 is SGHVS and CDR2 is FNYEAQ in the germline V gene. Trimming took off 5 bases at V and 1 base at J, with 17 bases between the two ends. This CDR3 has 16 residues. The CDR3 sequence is CASSPSWGPSNTEAFF. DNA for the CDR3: TGTGCCAGCAGCCCCAGTTGGGGCCCTTCGAACACTGAAGCTTTCTTT. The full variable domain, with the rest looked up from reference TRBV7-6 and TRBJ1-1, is GAGVSQSPRYKVTKRGQDVALRCDPISGHVSLYWYRQALGQGPEFLTYFNYEAQQDKSGLPNDRFSAERPEGSISTLTIQRTEQRDSAMYRCASSPSWGPSNTEAFFGQGTRLTVV.

This chain's CDR3 is CASSQEKPGQGAEAFF. The CDR3 bases are TGTGCCAGCAGCCAAGAAAAGCCGGGACAGGGGGCTGAAGCTTTCTTT. This chain links TRBV3-1 (or the pseudogene TRBV3-2) with TRBJ1-1; TRBD1 agrees at 11 bases. The CDR3 has 16 amino acids. The V gene's germline CDR1 is LGHDT and CDR2 YNNKEL (reference sequence). The trim removed 0 bases at V and 6 bases at J, leaving 6 bases unmatched.

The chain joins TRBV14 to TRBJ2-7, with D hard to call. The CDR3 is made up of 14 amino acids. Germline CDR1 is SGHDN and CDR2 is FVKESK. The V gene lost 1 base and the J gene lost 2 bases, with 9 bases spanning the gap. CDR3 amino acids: CASSQGAGPYEQYF. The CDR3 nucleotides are TGTGCCAGCAGCCAAGGAGCAGGCCCCTACGAGCAGTACTTC.

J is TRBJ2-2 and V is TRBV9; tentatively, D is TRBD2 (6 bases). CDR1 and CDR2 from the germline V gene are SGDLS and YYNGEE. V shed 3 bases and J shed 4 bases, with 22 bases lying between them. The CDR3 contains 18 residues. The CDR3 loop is CASSARKGQGGITGELFF. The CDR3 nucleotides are TGTGCCAGCAGCGCCCGAAAAGGACAAGGAGGGATCACCGGGGAGCTGTTTTTT.

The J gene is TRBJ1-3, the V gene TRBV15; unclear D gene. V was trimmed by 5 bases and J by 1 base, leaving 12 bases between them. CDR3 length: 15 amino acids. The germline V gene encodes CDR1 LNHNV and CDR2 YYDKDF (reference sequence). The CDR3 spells CATSSDGVSGNTIYF. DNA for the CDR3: TGTGCCACCAGCTCCGACGGGGTTTCTGGAAACACCATATATTTT.

The CDR3 here is CASTYRRGGGSGANVLTF. In DNA form, the CDR3 reads TGTGCCAGCACCTACAGGCGGGGAGGGGGCTCTGGGGCCAACGTCCTGACTTTC. The gene calls are TRBV28 and TRBJ2-6; weak D call: TRBD2 (7 bases). CDR1 is MDHEN and CDR2 is SYDVKM in the germline V gene. Trimming took 7 bases from V and 0 from J, leaving 19 bases between them. The CDR3 totals 18 residues. Full variable domain (rest looked up from reference TRBV28 and TRBJ2-6): DVKVTQSSRYLVKRTGEKVFLECVQDMDHENMFWYRQDPGLGLRLIYFSYDVKMKEKGDIPEGYSVSREKKERFSLILESASTNQTSMYLCASTYRRGGGSGANVLTFGAGSRLTVL.

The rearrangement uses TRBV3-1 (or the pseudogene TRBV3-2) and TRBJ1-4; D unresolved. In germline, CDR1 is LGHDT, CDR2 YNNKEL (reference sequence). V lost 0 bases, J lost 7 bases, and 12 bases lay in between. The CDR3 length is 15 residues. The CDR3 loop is CASSQDFGLSEKLFF. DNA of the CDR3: TGTGCCAGCAGCCAAGATTTTGGGCTTTCTGAAAAACTGTTTTTT.

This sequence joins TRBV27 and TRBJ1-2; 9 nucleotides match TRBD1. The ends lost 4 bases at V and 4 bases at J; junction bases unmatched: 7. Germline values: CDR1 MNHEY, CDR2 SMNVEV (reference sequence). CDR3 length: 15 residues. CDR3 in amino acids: CASSYLQGAPYGYTF. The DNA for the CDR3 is TGTGCCAGCAGTTATTTACAGGGGGCTCCCTATGGCTACACCTTC.